This passage covers 12 T cell receptor beta chains from one sample sequenced in a study of control samples from healthy donors and cancer patients. Profiled with immunoSEQ multiplex PCR; TCRdb holds only in-frame clones, not every one. The sample's table shows about 190,000 clones. The specimen was blood. Source of these receptors: a woman aged 30 to 39 in good health.

V gene TRBV5-1 combines with J gene TRBJ2-3; TRBD1 matches at 9 bases. The CDR3 totals 16 residues. Trimming removed 4 bases from V and 5 bases from J; junction bases left unmatched: 11. Germline V CDR1 and CDR2: SGHRS, YFSETQ. The CDR3 DNA follows: TGCGCCAGCAGCCTGAGGGGACAGGGAGAACAAGATACGCAGTATTTT. This gives the protein CASSLRGQGEQDTQYF.

This chain uses TRBV28 with TRBJ1-2, with TRBD1 identical over 7 bases. CDR1 is MDHEN and CDR2 is SYDVKM in the germline V gene. V dropped 2 bases and J dropped 8; count of bases not matched to a gene: 11. This CDR3 comprises 15 residues. The CDR3 region has the DNA TGTGCCAGCAGTTTAAGGTTAAGGGGGCGAGGGGGCTACACCTTC. This sequence encodes CASSLRLRGRGGYTF.

This sequence joins TRBV6-5 and TRBJ2-2; D uncertain. Germline CDR1 is MNHEY and CDR2 is SVGAGI. V was clipped by 3 bases and J by 8 bases, with 4 bases between them. There are 11 residues in the CDR3. Here the CDR3 reads CASSYAGELFF. The CDR3 DNA reads as TGTGCCAGCAGTTATGCGGGGGAGCTGTTTTTT.

This rearrangement joins TRBV6-5 to TRBJ2-1; the D gene is possibly TRBD1 (5 bases). Germline V gene data show CDR1 as MNHEY and CDR2 as SVGAGI. V was shortened by 2 bases and J by 14 bases, with 16 bases between the two germline ends. The CDR3 sequence is 13 residues long. CDR3 region: CASSYGKGAHKFF. The CDR3 region has the DNA TGTGCCAGCAGTTACGGGAAAGGGGCCCACAAGTTCTTC.

V and J are TRBV6-5 and TRBJ1-1; TRBD1 is a possible D gene (6 bases). The V gene's germline CDR1 is MNHEY and CDR2 SVGAGI. CDR3 length: 14 residues. Trimming took off 6 bases at V and 5 bases at J, with 16 bases between the two ends. Here the CDR3 reads CASSRIEDRTEAFF. CDR3 DNA sequence: TGTGCCAGCAGCCGCATAGAAGACAGGACTGAAGCTTTCTTT.

This chain links TRBV6-6 with TRBJ1-3; D gene ambiguous. The CDR3 is made up of 15 amino acids. Germline loops: CDR1 MNHNY, CDR2 SVGAGI (reference sequence). V was cut by 6 bases and J by 0 bases, with 12 bases left in between. This CDR3 reads CASSPPQNSGNTIYF. The CDR3 DNA is TGTGCCAGCAGCCCCCCACAGAACTCTGGAAACACCATATATTTT.

The chain carries TRBV30 and TRBJ1-1, with TRBD1 as a possible D gene (5 bases). Trimming took off 1 base at V and 7 bases at J, with 19 bases between the two ends. The CDR3 runs to 15 residues. CDR1 and CDR2 from the germline V gene are GTSNPN and SVGIG (reference sequence). This CDR3 reads CAWSAPVGVVSEAFF. The CDR3 nucleotides are TGTGCCTGGAGTGCCCCAGTGGGGGTCGTGAGTGAAGCTTTCTTT.

V usage is TRBV6-5 and J usage is TRBJ1-5; D unresolved. V was clipped by 7 bases and J by 0 bases, with 10 bases between them. Germline loops: CDR1 MNHEY, CDR2 SVGAGI. The length of the CDR3 is 14 residues. The DNA for the CDR3 is TGTGCCAGCATGAGGTGGGTTAGCAATCAGCCCCAGCATTTT. It specifies CASMRWVSNQPQHF.

The chain uses TRBV27 and TRBJ1-6, with 9 bases identical to TRBD1. The germline gives CDR1 MNHEY, CDR2 SMNVEV (reference sequence). With 7 bases clipped from V and 6 bases from J, the junction kept 7 bases outside the gene matches. The length of the CDR3 is 15 residues. For the CDR3, the DNA is TGTGCCAGCAAGGGACAGGGAAAGGCTAATTCACCCCTCCACTTT. It translates to CASKGQGKANSPLHF.

V gene TRBV3-1 (or the pseudogene TRBV3-2) combines with J gene TRBJ1-2; D possibly corresponds to TRBD1 (5 bases). The CDR3 length is 15 residues. CDR1 is LGHDT, CDR2 YNNKEL, per germline (reference sequence). Trimming left V 0 bases short and J 4 bases short, with 12 bases between. The CDR3 DNA sequence: TGTGCCAGCAGCCAAGAAGGGGCCGGGGGCTATGGCTACACCTTC. Amino acids: CASSQEGAGGYGYTF.

The chain couples TRBV19 to TRBJ1-5; 9 nucleotides match TRBD1. V was clipped by 5 bases and J by 5 bases; unmatched bases: 4. The germline V gene has CDR1 LNHDA and CDR2 SQIVND (reference sequence). The CDR3 is 14 amino acids. CDR3 DNA sequence: TGTGCCAGTAGTGTGGGACAGGGTGATCAGCCCCAGCATTTT. This codes for CASSVGQGDQPQHF.

This chain joins TRBV4-1 and TRBJ2-5; D is uncertain. This CDR3 region has 15 residues. The germline CDR1 and CDR2 sequences are MGHRA and YSYEKL. V gave up 3 bases and J gave up 0 bases, with 11 bases separating them. As DNA, the CDR3 is TGCGCCAGCAGCCAGGAGACTTTCAACCAAGAGACCCAGTACTTC. Translated, it gives CASSQETFNQETQYF.